This entry concerns a single T cell receptor (beta chain). Its antigen is still unknown. No clone much larger than this one lies a single base away; base qualities are absent. Sample treatment or condition, as interpreted from the label and publication: roughly nine-day PBMC culture with coronavirus spike peptide pools or control peptides (ViraFEST assay). To expand antigen-specific T cells with peptide pools and then pick out the expanded clonotypes through TCR sequencing, the study relied on the ViraFEST assay. The convalescent patients' positive SARS-CoV-2 PCR tests were from March to December 2020, which was before the Alpha, Beta and Delta variants emerged in the United States. About 2 million PBMCs per well were cultured in IMDM with approximately 5% human AB serum and about 9.7 IU/ml IL-2, plus 10 ug/ml peptide pools. Half of the culture medium was replaced with fresh IL-2-containing medium on days 3 and 7. After 10 days of culture, CD4+ T cells were isolated by negative selection with the EasySep CD4+ T cell isolation kit. Ficoll-Paque Plus gradient centrifugation was used to isolate PBMCs from whole blood, and the isolated PBMCs were then either used fresh or cryopreserved at -140C. In general, triplicate wells were set up for every culture condition.

The data are from a study of vaccination and CD4 T cells after COVID-19 (dated by TCRdb to between 2021 and 2024). At the level of the whole study: Convalescent patients had a positive SARS-CoV-2 result on nasal swab PCR, and of these patients, several had mild disease and one had severe disease. In the convalescent cohort there were six males and four females, among whom were two Hispanic individuals, seven Caucasians, two Asians and one multiracial person. The cultures were stimulated with overlapping spike peptide pools from SARS-CoV-2 and from the common cold coronaviruses HCoV-NL63, HCoV-OC43 and HCoV-229E. The time from the second vaccine dose to post-vaccine blood sampling had a median of roughly 77 days and ranged from roughly 13 to 241 days. In around 10 COVID-19 convalescent patients and a few infection-naive healthy vaccine recipients, researchers compared the spike-specific CD4+ TCR repertoire from before mRNA vaccination with the repertoire from after. Participants received two doses of either the Pfizer-BioNTech BNT162b2 vaccine (n=8) or the Moderna mRNA-1273 vaccine (n=2). Post-COVID blood samples were collected from convalescent patients a median of approximately 100 days after diagnosis, with a range of roughly 35 to 180 days. Control cultures used a CEFX viral epitope pool as positive control, an HIV-1 Nef peptide pool as negative control, or no peptide.

Receptor amplification or capture employed PCR. DNA from cultured CD4+ T cells underwent TCR sequencing with the Oncomine TCR Beta short-read assay at the Johns Hopkins FTIC core. Genomic DNA was extracted from the cultured CD4+ T cells with the QIAamp micro DNA kit. The Oncomine TCR Beta libraries from cultured CD4+ T cells were pooled using unique dual indexes and then sequenced on an Illumina iSeq 100. As for the authors' bioinformatics: Non-productive sequences were removed, and CDR3s not starting with C, not ending with F or W, or shorter than 7 amino acids were discarded. The MANAFEST web application was used to identify antigen-specific clonotypes by comparing peptide-stimulated wells against reference wells and other culture wells. An FDR below 0.05, an odds ratio above 5, and a productive frequency above 0.1% in at least two of three replicate wells were required for clones to be considered positive. A clonotype was classed as cross-reactive if the clonotype showed significant expansion both in SARS-CoV-2 spike wells and in at least one common cold coronavirus spike condition. Levenshtein distances (stringdist) and unrooted phylogenetic trees (ape) in R version 3.6.1 were used to assess CDR3 homology. The raw public data were reprocessed by TCRdb itself: fastp quality trimming at Q25, MiXCR clonotype calling, in-frame beta chains only. Each entry is one CDR3 protein sequence, shown with its most common DNA and genes. These V and J calls derive from TCRdb rather than the authors' analysis. For this sample the table gives about 4,000 distinct CDR3 sequences, of which more than 35% were detected only once. Together, the top ten hold 25% to 30% of the sample.

Looking up the germline V gene yields CDR1 MDHEN and CDR2 SYDVKM. Here V drops 6 bases and J drops 5 bases, and the junction holds 9 bases not matched to any gene. The CDR3 holds 15 amino acids from the cysteine to the phenylalanine. Solely the CDR3 DNA is kept, with 45 bases framed from the first base. Broad study findings and their caveats: Nearly all vaccine-specific clones in convalescent patients (304 of 307) were mono-reactive for SARS-CoV-2 spike rather than cross-reactive with common cold coronaviruses. The number of convalescent patients in the study was relatively small, and the study did not examine early timepoints following natural infection. Although the median number of SARS-CoV-2-reactive clonotypes went up from roughly 23 after infection to 38 after vaccination, the increase was not significant. Among the post-vaccine SARS-CoV-2-reactive clones in convalescent patients, a median about 89% showed up only after vaccination, which suggests vaccine-specific priming.

The rearranged chain carries TRBV28 and TRBJ1-4, with 7 bases matching TRBD1. Sample: CD4+ T cells from blood, cultured in vitro. The source of this sequence is a human donor who had recovered from COVID-19. In nucleotides, the sequence is TGTGCCAGCAGAAACACCGGGACAGCGAATGAAAAACTGTTTTTT. This sequence encodes CASRNTGTANEKLFF.